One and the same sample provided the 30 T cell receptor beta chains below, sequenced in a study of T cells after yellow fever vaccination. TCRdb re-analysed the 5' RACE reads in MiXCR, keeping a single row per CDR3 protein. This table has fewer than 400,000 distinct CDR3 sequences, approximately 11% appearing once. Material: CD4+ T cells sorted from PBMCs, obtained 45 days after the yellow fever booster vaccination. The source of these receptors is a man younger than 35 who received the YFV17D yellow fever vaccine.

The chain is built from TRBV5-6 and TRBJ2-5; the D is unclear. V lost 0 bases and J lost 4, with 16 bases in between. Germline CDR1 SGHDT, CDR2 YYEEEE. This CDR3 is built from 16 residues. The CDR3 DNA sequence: TGTGCCAGCAGCTTGGTCCGGCGAAGGGATGGAGAGACCCAGTACTTC. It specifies CASSLVRRRDGETQYF.

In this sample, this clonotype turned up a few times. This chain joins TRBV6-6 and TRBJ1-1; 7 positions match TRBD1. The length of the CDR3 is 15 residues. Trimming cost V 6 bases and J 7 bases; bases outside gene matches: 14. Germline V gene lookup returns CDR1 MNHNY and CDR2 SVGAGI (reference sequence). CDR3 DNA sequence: TGTGCCAGCAGAACCATCGACAGGGACCTCGGTGAAGCTTTCTTT. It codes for CASRTIDRDLGEAFF.

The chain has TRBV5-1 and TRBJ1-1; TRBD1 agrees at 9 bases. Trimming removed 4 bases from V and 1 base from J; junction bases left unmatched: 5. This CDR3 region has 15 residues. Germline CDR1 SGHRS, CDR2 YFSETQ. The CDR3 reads CASSGTGQGNTEAFF. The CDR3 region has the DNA TGCGCCAGCAGCGGGACAGGGCAGGGGAACACTGAAGCTTTCTTT. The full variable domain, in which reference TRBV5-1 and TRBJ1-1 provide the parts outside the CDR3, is KAGVTQTPRYLIKTRGQQVTLSCSPISGHRSVSWYQQTPGQGLQFLFEYFSETQRNKGNFPGRFSGRQFSNSRSEMNVSTLELGDSALYLCASSGTGQGNTEAFFGQGTRLTVV.

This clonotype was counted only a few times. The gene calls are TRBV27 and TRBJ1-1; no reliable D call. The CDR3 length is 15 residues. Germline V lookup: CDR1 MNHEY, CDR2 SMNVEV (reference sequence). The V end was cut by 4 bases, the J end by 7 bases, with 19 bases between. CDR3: CASSSLPGGRGEAFF. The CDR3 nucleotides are TGTGCCAGCAGTTCCCTCCCAGGAGGGCGTGGTGAAGCTTTCTTT.

In DNA form, the CDR3 reads TGTGCCAGCAGCGCAGAAAGAAATCAGCCCCAGCATTTT. Amino acids: CASSAERNQPQHF. The chain is built from TRBV7-3 and TRBJ1-5, with unresolved D. Trimming stripped 5 bases from V and 4 bases from J, with 9 bases between. This CDR3 region has 13 residues. CDR1 SGHTA and CDR2 FQGTGA come from the germline V gene.

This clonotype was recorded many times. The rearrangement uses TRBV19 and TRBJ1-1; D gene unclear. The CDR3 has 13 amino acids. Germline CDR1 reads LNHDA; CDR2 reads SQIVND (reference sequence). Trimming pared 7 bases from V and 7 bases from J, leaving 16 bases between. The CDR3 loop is CASNHLWTDEAFF. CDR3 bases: TGTGCCAGTAATCACTTGTGGACCGATGAAGCTTTCTTT.

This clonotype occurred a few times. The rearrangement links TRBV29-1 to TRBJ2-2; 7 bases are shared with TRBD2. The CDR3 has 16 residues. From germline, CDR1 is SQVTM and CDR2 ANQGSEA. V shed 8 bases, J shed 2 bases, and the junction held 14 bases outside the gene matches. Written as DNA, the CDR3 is TGCAGCCCATTGGGGAGGGAACAGAATAACACCGGGGAGCTGTTTTTT. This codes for CSPLGREQNNTGELFF.

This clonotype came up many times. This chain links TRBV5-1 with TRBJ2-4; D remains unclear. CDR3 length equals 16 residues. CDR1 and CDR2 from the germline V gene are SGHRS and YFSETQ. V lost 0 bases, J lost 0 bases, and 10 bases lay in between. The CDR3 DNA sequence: TGCGCCAGCAGCTTGGGAAATGACGTAGCCAAAAACATTCAGTACTTC. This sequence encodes CASSLGNDVAKNIQYF.

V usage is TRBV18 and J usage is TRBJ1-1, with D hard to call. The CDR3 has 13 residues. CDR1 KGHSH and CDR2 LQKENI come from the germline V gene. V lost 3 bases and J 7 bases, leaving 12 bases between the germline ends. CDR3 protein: CASSPRDWGEAFF. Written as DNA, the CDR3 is TGTGCCAGCTCACCCAGAGATTGGGGTGAAGCTTTCTTT.

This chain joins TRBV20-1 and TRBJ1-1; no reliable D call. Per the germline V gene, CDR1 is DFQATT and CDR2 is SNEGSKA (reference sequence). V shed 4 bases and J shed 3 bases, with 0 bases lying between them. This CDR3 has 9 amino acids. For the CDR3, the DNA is TGCAGTGCTAACACTGAAGCTTTCTTT. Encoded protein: CSANTEAFF.

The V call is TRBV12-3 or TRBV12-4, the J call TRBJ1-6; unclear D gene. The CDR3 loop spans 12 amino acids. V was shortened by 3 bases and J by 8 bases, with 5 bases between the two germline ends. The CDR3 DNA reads TGTGCCAGCAGTTTCACTGATTCACCCCTCCACTTT. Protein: CASSFTDSPLHF.

This CDR3 reads CASSVEPRSGYTF. CDR3 coding DNA: TGTGCCAGCAGCGTAGAGCCCCGAAGCGGCTACACCTTC. The rearrangement joins TRBV9 to TRBJ1-2, with D hard to call. This CDR3 has 13 amino acids. Germline CDR1 SGDLS, CDR2 YYNGEE. V was pared by 0 bases and J by 8 bases, with 11 bases between.

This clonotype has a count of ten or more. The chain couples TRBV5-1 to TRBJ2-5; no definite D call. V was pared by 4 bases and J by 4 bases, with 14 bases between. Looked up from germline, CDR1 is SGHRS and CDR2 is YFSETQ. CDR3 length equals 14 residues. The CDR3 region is CASSPDPNTETQYF. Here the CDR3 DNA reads TGCGCCAGCAGCCCGGACCCGAACACAGAGACCCAGTACTTC.

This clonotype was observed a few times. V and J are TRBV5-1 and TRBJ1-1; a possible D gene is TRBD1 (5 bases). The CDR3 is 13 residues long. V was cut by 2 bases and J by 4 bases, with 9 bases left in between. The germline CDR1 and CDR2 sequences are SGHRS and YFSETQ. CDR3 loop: CASSFQGSTEAFF. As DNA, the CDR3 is TGCGCCAGCAGCTTTCAGGGAAGCACTGAAGCTTTCTTT.

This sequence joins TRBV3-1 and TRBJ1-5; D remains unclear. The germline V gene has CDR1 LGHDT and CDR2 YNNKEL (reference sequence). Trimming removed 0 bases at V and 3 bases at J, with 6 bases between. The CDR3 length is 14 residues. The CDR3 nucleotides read TGTGCCAGCAGCCAAGATTCCACCAATCAGCCCCAGCATTTT. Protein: CASSQDSTNQPQHF.

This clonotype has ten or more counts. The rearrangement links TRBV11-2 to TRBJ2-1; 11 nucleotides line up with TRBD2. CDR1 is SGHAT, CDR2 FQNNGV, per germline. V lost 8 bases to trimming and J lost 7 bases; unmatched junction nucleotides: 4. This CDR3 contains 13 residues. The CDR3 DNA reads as TGTGCCAGCGGGCTAGCGGGGGGAAATGAGCAGTTCTTC. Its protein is CASGLAGGNEQFF.

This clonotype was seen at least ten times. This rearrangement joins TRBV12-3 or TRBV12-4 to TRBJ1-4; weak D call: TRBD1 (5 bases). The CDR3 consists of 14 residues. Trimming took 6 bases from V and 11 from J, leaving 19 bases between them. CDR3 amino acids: CASSLSGVRGKLFF. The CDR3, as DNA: TGTGCCAGCAGCTTATCTGGCGTGAGGGGTAAACTGTTTTTT.

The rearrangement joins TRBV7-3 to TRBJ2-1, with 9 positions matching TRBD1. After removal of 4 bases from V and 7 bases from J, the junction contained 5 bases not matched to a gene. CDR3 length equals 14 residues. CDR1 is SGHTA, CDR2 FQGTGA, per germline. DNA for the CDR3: TGTGCCAGCAGCTCAGGGACAGGGAGTAATGAGCAGTTCTTC. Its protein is CASSSGTGSNEQFF.

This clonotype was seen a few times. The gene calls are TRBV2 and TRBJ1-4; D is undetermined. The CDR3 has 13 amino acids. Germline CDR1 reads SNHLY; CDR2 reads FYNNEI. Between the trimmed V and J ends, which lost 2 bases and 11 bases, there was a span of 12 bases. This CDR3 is CASSETQRDKLFF. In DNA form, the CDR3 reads TGTGCCAGCAGTGAAACCCAGCGGGATAAACTGTTTTTT. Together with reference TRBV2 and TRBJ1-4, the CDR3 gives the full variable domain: EPEVTQTPSHQVTQMGQEVILRCVPISNHLYFYWYRQILGQKVEFLVSFYNNEISEKSEIFDDQFSVERPDGSNFTLKIRSTKLEDSAMYFCASSETQRDKLFFGSGTQLSVL.

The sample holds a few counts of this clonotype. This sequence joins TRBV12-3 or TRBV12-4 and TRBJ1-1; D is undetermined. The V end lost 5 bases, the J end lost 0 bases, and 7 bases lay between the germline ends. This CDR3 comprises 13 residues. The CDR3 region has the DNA TGTGCCAGCAGTGTATTGGTGAACACTGAAGCTTTCTTT. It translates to CASSVLVNTEAFF.

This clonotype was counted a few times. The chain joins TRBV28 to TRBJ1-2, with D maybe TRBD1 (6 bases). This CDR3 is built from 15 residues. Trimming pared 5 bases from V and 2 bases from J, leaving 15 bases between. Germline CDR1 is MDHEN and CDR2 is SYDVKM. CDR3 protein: CASSELVGANYGYTF. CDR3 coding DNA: TGTGCCAGCAGTGAGCTTGTGGGGGCCAACTATGGCTACACCTTC.

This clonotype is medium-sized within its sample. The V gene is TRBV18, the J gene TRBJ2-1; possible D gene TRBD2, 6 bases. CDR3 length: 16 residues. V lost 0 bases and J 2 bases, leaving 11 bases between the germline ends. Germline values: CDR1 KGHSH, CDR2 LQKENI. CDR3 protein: CASSPPAGTAYNEQFF. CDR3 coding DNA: TGTGCCAGCTCACCACCGGCGGGGACCGCCTACAATGAGCAGTTCTTC.

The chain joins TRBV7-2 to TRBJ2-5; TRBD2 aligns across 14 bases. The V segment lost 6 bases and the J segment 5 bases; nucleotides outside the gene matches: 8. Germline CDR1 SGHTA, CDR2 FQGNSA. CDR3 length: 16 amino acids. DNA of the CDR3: TGTGCCAGCAGTCGACTAGCGGGGGGGCTCGGGGAGACCCAGTACTTC. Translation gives CASSRLAGGLGETQYF.

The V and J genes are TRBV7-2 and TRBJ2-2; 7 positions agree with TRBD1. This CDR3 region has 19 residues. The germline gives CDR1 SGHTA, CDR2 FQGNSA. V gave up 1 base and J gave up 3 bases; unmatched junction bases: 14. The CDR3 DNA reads TGTGCCAGCAGCTTAGTAGCCCGACAGGGTGTAGGCGACACCGGGGAGCTGTTTTTT. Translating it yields CASSLVARQGVGDTGELFF.

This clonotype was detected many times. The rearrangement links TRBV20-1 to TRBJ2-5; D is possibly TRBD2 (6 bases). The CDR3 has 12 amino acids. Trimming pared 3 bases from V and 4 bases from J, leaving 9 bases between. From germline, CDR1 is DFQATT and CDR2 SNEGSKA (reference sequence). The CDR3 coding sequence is TGCAGTGCTAGGGGAGGCGGAGAGACCCAGTACTTC. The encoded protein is CSARGGGETQYF.

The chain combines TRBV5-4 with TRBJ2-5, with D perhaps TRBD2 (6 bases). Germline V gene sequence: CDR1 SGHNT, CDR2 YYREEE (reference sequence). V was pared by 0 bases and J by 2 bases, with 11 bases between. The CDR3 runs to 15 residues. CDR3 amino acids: CASSLAAGMQETQYF. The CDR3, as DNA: TGTGCCAGCAGCTTGGCCGCGGGGATGCAAGAGACCCAGTACTTC.

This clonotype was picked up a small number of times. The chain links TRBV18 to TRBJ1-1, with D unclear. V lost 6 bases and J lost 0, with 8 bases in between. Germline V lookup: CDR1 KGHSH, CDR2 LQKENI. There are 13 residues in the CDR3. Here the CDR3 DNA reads TGTGCCAGCTCTTCTTCATTGAACACTGAAGCTTTCTTT. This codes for CASSSSLNTEAFF. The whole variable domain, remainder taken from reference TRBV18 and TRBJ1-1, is NAGVMQNPRHLVRRRGQEARLRCSPMKGHSHVYWYRQLPEEGLKFMVYLQKENIIDESGMPKERFSAEFPKEGPSILRIQQVVRGDSAAYFCASSSSLNTEAFFGQGTRLTVV.

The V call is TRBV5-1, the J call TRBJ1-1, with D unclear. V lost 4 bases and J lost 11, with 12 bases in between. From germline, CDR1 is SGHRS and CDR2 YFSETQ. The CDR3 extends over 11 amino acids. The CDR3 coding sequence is TGCGCCAGCAGCGAGGGTGTAGGGGCTTTCTTT. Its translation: CASSEGVGAFF.

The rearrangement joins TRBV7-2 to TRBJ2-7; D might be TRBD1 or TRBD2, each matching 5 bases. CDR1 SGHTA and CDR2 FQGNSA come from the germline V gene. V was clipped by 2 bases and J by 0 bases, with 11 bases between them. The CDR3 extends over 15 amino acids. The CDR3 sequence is CASSLSGGLSYEQYF. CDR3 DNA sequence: TGTGCCAGCAGCTTAAGTGGGGGTCTCTCCTACGAGCAGTACTTC.

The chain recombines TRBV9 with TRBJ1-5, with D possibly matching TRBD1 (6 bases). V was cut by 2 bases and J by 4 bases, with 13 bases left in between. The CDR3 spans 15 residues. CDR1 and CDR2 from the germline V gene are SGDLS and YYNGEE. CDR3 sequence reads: CASSVTGTPNQPQHF. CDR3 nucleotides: TGTGCCAGCAGCGTGACCGGGACACCTAATCAGCCCCAGCATTTT.